The subject of this entry is one T cell receptor (beta chain). The data derive from a study of beta chain features in type 1 diabetes. Sequenced material consisted of expressed TCRB transcripts (all of the isolated RNA was reverse transcribed). Only in-frame clones appear in the TCRdb table, and some are missing; sequencing was by immunoSEQ multiplex PCR. This table holds around 340,000 clones, about 20% found once. The V segment lost 5 bases and the J segment 4 bases; nucleotides outside the gene matches: 8. The CDR3 is 14 residues long. Germline CDR1 is MNHEY and CDR2 is SVGAGI. This receptor was identified in a woman between 18 and 30 years old in good health. The material sequenced was naive CD4+ T cells from blood. This chain links TRBV6-5 with TRBJ2-7, with 7 bases fitting TRBD1. CDR3 nucleotide sequence: TGTGCCAGCAGTCGCAGGGGGATCGGTTACGAGCAGTACTTC. Protein product: CASSRRGIGYEQYF.